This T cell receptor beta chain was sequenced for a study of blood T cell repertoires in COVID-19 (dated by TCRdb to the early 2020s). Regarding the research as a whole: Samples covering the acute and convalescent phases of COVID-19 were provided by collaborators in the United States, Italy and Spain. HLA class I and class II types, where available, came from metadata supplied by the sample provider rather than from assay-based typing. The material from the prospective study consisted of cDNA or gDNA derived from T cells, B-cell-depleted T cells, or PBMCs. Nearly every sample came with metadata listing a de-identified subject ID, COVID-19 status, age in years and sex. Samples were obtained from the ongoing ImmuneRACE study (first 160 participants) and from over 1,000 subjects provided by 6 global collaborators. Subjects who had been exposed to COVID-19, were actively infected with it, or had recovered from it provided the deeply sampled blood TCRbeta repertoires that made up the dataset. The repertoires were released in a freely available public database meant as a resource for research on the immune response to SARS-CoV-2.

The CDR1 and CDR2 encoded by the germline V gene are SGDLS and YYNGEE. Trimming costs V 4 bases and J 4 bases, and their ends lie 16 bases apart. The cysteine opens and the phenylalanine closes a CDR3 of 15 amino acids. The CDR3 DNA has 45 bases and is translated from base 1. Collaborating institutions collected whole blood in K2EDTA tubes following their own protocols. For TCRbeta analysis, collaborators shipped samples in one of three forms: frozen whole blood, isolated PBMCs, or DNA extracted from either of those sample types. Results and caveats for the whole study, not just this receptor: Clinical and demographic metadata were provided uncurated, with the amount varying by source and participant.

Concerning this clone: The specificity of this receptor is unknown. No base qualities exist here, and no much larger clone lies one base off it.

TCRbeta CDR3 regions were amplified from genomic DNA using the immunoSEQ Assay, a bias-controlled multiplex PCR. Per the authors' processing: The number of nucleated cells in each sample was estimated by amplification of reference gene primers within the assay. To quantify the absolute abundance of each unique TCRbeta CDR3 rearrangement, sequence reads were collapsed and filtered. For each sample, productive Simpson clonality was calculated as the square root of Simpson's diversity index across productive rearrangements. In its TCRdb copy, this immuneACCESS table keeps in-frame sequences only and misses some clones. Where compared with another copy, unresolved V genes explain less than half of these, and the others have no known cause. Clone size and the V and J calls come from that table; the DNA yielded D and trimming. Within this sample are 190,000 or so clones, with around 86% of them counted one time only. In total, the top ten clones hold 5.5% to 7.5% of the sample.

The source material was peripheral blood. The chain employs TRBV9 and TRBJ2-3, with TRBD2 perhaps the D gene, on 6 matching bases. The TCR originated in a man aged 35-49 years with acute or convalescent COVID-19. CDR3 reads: CASSPETSESDTQYF. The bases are TGTGCCAGCAGCCCAGAGACTAGTGAGTCAGATACGCAGTATTTT.